Shown below are 14 T cell receptor beta chains from a single sample sequenced in a study of CXCR3-negative and CXCR3-positive naive CD8 T cells. TRB cDNA libraries were made by UMI-labeled 5' RACE. Each CDR3 protein gets one entry in TCRdb, which reprocessed the 5' RACE reads and gives no DNA. Found here are approximately 83,000 distinct CDR3 sequences; the top ten clones hold around 1.5%. Sequenced input: naive CXCR3- CD8+ T cells from blood. This sample's subset: CD45RO-CCR7+CD27+CD95- naive CD8+ T cells lacking CXCR3 (TNR3-). All receptors derive from a human donor in good health. Some clones in this sample may be carry-over from other donors' samples.

The chain has TRBV29-1 and TRBJ2-2; with no DNA, the TCRdb D assignment of TRBD2 cannot be verified. Germline V lookup: CDR1 SQVTM, CDR2 ANQGSEA. The CDR3 spans 12 residues. The CDR3 is CSVLTSRGELFF.

The chain is built from TRBV12-3 or TRBV12-4 and TRBJ2-5. The CDR3 totals 14 residues. The CDR3 protein is CASTQREAGETQYF.

V gene TRBV5-4 combines with J gene TRBJ2-7. Germline CDR1 is SGHNT and CDR2 is YYREEE (reference sequence). The CDR3 extends over 15 amino acids. The CDR3 reads CASSLGIGSSYEQYF.

The J gene is TRBJ2-1, the V gene TRBV29-1; there is no DNA to check the TCRdb D call of TRBD2. The CDR3 length is 11 residues. Germline V CDR1 and CDR2: SQVTM, ANQGSEA. The CDR3 spells CSVSGGNEQFF.

This chain joins TRBV5-1 and TRBJ2-1; the D gene TCRdb calls, TRBD2, cannot be checked with no DNA. Per the germline V gene, CDR1 is SGHRS and CDR2 is YFSETQ. The CDR3 length is 15 residues. The CDR3 protein is CDRFWVWQHYNEQFF.

V usage is TRBV6-5 and J usage is TRBJ1-5. The CDR3 extends over 13 amino acids. Germline V gene lookup returns CDR1 MNHEY and CDR2 SVGAGI. CDR3: CASSQNSNQPQHF.

J is TRBJ2-7 and V is TRBV29-1; TCRdb's D call of TRBD1 is untestable without DNA. This CDR3 comprises 12 residues. CDR1 SQVTM and CDR2 ANQGSEA come from the germline V gene. CDR3 in amino acids: CSAFIKSGEQYF.

This rearrangement joins TRBV21-1 to TRBJ1-1. TRBV21-1 has pseudogene status. The CDR3 has 11 amino acids. CDR3 region: CASSRTDEAFF.

The CDR3 sequence: CASSQRGLAGINEQFF. V usage is TRBV14 and J usage is TRBJ2-1; the TRBD2 assignment by TCRdb is unverifiable without DNA. CDR1 and CDR2 from the germline V gene are SGHDN and FVKESK. The CDR3 spans 16 residues. Variable domain in full (rest from reference TRBV14 and TRBJ2-1): EAGVTQFPSHSVIEKGQTVTLRCDPISGHDNLYWYRRVMGKEIKFLLHFVKESKQDESGMPNNRFLAERTGGTYSTLKVQPAELEDSGVYFCASSQRGLAGINEQFFGPGTRLTVL.

The rearrangement links TRBV19 to TRBJ1-1. The CDR3 covers 13 residues. Germline V gene data show CDR1 as LNHDA and CDR2 as SQIVND (reference sequence). The CDR3 protein is CASSTAVNTEAFF.

The chain joins TRBV7-9 to TRBJ2-1; TCRdb's D call, TRBD2, is unchecked because there is no DNA. The germline CDR1 and CDR2 sequences are SEHNR and FQNEAQ (reference sequence). The CDR3 runs 18 residues. This CDR3 reads CASSLEIYSGSSYNEQFF.

The chain is built from TRBV11-2 and TRBJ2-1; TCRdb's D call of TRBD2 is untestable without DNA. Germline CDR1 is SGHAT and CDR2 is FQNNGV. The CDR3 loop spans 16 amino acids. This CDR3 is CASRSGTSVRDNEQFF.

The chain recombines TRBV11-2 with TRBJ2-7; there is no DNA to check the TCRdb D call of TRBD1. Germline assignment: CDR1 SGHAT and CDR2 FQNNGV. This CDR3 region has 13 residues. The CDR3 is CASSFAGGYEQYF.

V gene TRBV12-3 or TRBV12-4 combines with J gene TRBJ2-7; lacking DNA, the TRBD2 call made by TCRdb goes unchecked. CDR3 length equals 16 residues. The CDR3 loop is CASSLPAWGSSYEQYF.